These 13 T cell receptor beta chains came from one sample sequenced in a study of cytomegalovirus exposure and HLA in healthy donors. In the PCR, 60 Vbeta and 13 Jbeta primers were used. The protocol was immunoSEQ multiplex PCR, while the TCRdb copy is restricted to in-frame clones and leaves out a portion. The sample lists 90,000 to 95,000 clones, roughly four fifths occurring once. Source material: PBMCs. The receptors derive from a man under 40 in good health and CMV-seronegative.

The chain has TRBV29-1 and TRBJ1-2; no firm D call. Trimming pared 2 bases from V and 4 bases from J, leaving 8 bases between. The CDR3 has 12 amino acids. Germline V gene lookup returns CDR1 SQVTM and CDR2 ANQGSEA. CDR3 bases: TGCAGCGTTGAACCGCGGCTCTATGGCTACACCTTC. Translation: CSVEPRLYGYTF. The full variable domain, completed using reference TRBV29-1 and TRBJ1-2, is SAVISQKPSRDICQRGTSLTIQCQVDSQVTMMFWYRQQPGQSLTLIATANQGSEATYESGFVIDKFPISRPNLTFSTLTVSNMSPEDSSIYLCSVEPRLYGYTFGSGTRLTVV.

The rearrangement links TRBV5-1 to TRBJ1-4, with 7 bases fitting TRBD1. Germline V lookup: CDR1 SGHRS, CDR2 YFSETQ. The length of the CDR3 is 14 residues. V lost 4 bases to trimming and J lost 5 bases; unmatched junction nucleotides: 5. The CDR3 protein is CASSAGTENEKLFF. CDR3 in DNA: TGCGCCAGCAGCGCCGGGACAGAAAATGAAAAACTGTTTTTT. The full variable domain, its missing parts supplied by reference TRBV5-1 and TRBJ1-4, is KAGVTQTPRYLIKTRGQQVTLSCSPISGHRSVSWYQQTPGQGLQFLFEYFSETQRNKGNFPGRFSGRQFSNSRSEMNVSTLELGDSALYLCASSAGTENEKLFFGSGTQLSVL.

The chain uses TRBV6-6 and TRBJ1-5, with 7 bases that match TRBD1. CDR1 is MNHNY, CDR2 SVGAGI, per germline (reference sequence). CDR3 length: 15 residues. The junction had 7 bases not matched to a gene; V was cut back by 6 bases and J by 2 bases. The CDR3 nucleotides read TGTGCCAGCAGCCGCGCCACAGGGGGCAATCAGCCCCAGCATTTT. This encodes CASSRATGGNQPQHF.

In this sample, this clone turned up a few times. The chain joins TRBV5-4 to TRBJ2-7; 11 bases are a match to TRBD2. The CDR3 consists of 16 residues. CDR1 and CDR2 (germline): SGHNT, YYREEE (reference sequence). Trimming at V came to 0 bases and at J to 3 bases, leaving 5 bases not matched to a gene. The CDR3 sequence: CASSLGTSGGIYEQYF. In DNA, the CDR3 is TGTGCCAGCAGCTTGGGTACTAGCGGGGGTATCTACGAGCAGTACTTC.

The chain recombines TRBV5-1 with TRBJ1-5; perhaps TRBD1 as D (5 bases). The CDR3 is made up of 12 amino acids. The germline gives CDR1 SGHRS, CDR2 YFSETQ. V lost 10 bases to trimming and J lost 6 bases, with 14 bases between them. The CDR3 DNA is TGCGCCGGAAACAGGTGGAGTCAGCCCCAGCATTTT. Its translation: CAGNRWSQPQHF.

The CDR3 coding sequence is TGTGCCAGCAGCTTGACTAGCGGGGGGGCCGTCGGCGAGCAGTACTTC. Translation gives CASSLTSGGAVGEQYF. The V gene is TRBV5-4, the J gene TRBJ2-7, with 13 bases fitting TRBD2. The CDR3 totals 16 residues. With 1 base clipped from V and 6 bases from J, the junction kept 7 bases outside the gene matches. Per the germline V gene, CDR1 is SGHNT and CDR2 is YYREEE (reference sequence).

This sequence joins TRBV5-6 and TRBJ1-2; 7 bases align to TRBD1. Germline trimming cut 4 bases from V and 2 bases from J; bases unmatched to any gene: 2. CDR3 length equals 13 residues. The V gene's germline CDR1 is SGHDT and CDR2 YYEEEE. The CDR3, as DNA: TGTGCCAGCAGCAAGGGACAGAACTATGGCTACACCTTC. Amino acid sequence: CASSKGQNYGYTF. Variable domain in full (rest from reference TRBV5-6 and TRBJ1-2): DAGVTQSPTHLIKTRGQQVTLRCSPKSGHDTVSWYQQALGQGPQFIFQYYEEEERQRGNFPDRFSGHQFPNYSSELNVNALLLGDSALYLCASSKGQNYGYTFGSGTRLTVV.

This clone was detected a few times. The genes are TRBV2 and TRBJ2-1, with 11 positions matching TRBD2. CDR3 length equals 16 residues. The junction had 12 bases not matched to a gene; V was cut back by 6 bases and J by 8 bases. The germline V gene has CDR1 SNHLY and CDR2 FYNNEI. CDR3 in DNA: TGTGCCAGCAGGGCTAGCGGGGGGTCAAGCTGGGATGAGCAGTTCTTC. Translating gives CASRASGGSSWDEQFF.

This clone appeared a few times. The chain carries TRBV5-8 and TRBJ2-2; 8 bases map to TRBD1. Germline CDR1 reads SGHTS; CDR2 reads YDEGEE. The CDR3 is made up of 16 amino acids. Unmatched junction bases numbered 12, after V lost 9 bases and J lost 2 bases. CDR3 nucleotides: TGTGCCACCCCGACAGGGGCCTCCATAAACACCGGGGAGCTGTTTTTT. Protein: CATPTGASINTGELFF.

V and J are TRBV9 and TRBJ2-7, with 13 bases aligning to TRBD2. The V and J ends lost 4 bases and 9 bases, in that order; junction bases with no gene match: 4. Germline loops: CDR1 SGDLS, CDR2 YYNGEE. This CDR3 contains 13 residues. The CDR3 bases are TGTGCCAGCAGCCCGGGACTAGCGGGATTGCAGTACGTC. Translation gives CASSPGLAGLQYV.

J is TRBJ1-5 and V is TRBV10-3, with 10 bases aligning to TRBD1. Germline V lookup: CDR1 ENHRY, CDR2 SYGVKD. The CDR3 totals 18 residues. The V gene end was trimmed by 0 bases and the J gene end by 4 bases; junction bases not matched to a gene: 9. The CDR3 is CAISESWGTGDRNQPQHF. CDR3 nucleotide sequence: TGTGCCATCAGTGAGTCGTGGGGGACAGGGGATCGGAATCAGCCCCAGCATTTT.

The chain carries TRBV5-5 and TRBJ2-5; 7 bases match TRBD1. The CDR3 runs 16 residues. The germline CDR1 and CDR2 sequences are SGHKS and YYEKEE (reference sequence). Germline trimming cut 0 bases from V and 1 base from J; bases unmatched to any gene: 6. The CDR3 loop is CASSLAWGQLQETQYF. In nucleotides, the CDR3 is TGTGCCAGCAGCTTGGCCTGGGGACAGCTCCAAGAGACCCAGTACTTC.

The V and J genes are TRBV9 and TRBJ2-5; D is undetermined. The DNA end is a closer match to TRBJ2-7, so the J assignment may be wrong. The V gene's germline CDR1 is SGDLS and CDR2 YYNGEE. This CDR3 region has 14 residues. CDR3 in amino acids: CASSAEDGTYEQYF. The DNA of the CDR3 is TGTGCCAGCAGCGCCGAGGATGGTACCTACGAGCAGTACTTC.